The 2 T cell receptor beta chains below come from one sample, sequenced in a study of post-analysis software for immune sequencing data. For these receptors, no antigen is known. Each TCR beta cDNA library carried unique molecular identifiers. From the PCR reads, TCRdb called clonotypes with MiXCR, one entry per CDR3 protein. The profile covers some 260,000 distinct CDR3 sequences, with about 40% appearing a single time and 4% to 6% taken by the ten largest. Study-wide results and caveats: When patients were compared with controls, five TRBV segments were more frequent, TRBV5-6, TRBV5-1 and TRBV20-1 among them.

The specimen sequenced was blood. Source of these receptors: a girl aged 5 to 17 with multiple sclerosis.

This clonotype was seen many times. The V and J genes are TRBV7-2 and TRBJ1-2; perhaps TRBD1 as D (5 bases). The CDR3 has 15 residues. V was shortened by 2 bases and J by 3 bases, with 13 bases between the two germline ends. The germline V gene encodes CDR1 SGHTA and CDR2 FQGNSA. The DNA of the CDR3 is TGTGCCAGCAGCTTACGTCGGGGGTCGGACTATGGCTACACCTTC. Residues: CASSLRRGSDYGYTF.

This rearrangement joins TRBV10-3 to TRBJ1-2, with 9 bases matching TRBD1. The CDR3 covers 15 residues. CDR1 ENHRY and CDR2 SYGVKD come from the germline V gene. V shed 6 bases and J 3 bases; nucleotides not matched to a gene: 8. The CDR3 coding sequence is TGTGCCATCAGGAGGGACAGGGATCGAGACTATGGCTACACCTTC. Protein sequence: CAIRRDRDRDYGYTF.